This entry lists 16 T cell receptor beta chains sequenced from one sample in a study of cytomegalovirus exposure and HLA in healthy donors. PCR employed 60 Vbeta and 13 Jbeta primers. Generated by immunoSEQ multiplex PCR, the TCRdb table keeps only in-frame clones and is missing some. In the table there are over 130,000 clones, 75% to 80% of which are singletons. Sequenced: PBMCs. The origin of the receptors is a woman aged 35 to 49 in good health and CMV-seropositive.

This rearrangement joins TRBV27 to TRBJ1-2, with 9 bases aligning to TRBD1. Germline-derived CDR1 and CDR2 are MNHEY and SMNVEV (reference sequence). V lost 5 bases, J lost 3 bases, and 7 bases stayed unmatched. This CDR3 has 15 amino acids. DNA of the CDR3: TGTGCCAGCAGTCCCCGGACAGGGGTCTACTATGGCTACACCTTC. Protein: CASSPRTGVYYGYTF.

The DNA for the CDR3 is TGTGCCAGCAGCGTAGGCCCACGTACAGGGACAGAGACCCAGTACTTC. Translated: CASSVGPRTGTETQYF. The V call is TRBV9, the J call TRBJ2-5; tentatively, D is TRBD1 (6 bases). Germline values: CDR1 SGDLS, CDR2 YYNGEE. This CDR3 contains 16 residues. V gave up 0 bases and J gave up 4 bases, with 16 bases separating them.

The chain combines TRBV15 with TRBJ1-3; 7 bases map to TRBD1. J lost 2 bases, V lost 0 bases, and 4 bases had no gene match. CDR1 and CDR2 (germline): LNHNV, YYDKDF (reference sequence). This CDR3 has 16 residues. The CDR3 reads CATSRDQGVTGNTIYF. CDR3 sequence (DNA): TGTGCCACCAGCAGAGATCAGGGGGTGACTGGAAACACCATATATTTT.

This clone was seen once. The chain is built from TRBV5-1 and TRBJ1-4; 8 nucleotides agree with TRBD1. The CDR3 is made up of 15 amino acids. The V gene's germline CDR1 is SGHRS and CDR2 YFSETQ. V shed 4 bases and J 4 bases; nucleotides not matched to a gene: 6. The CDR3 DNA sequence: TGCGCCAGCAGCCCCCTTGACAGGGGTAATGAAAAACTGTTTTTT. This encodes CASSPLDRGNEKLFF.

This clone was seen a handful of times. Other DNA sequences from this sample encode an identical CDR3 as well. V is TRBV6-5 and J is TRBJ2-7, with 9 nucleotides matching TRBD1. The CDR3 runs 14 residues. Per germline, CDR1 MNHEY and CDR2 SVGAGI. V lost 6 bases to trimming and J lost 4 bases; unmatched junction nucleotides: 7. The CDR3 reads CASSPGTGKYEQYF. CDR3 coding DNA: TGTGCCAGCAGCCCCGGGACAGGGAAATACGAGCAGTACTTC.

The table lists this clone with a count of one. This rearrangement joins TRBV28 to TRBJ2-3; 9 bases are a match to TRBD2. V shed 5 bases and J 0 bases; nucleotides not matched to a gene: 3. The germline V gene encodes CDR1 MDHEN and CDR2 SYDVKM. The CDR3 is 15 residues long. CDR3 in DNA: TGTGCCAGCAGTCTTAGCGGGAGAAGCACAGATACGCAGTATTTT. It translates to CASSLSGRSTDTQYF.

The chain employs TRBV5-1 and TRBJ2-5; D is possibly TRBD1 (6 bases). V was trimmed by 3 bases and J by 7 bases, leaving 16 bases between them. CDR1 and CDR2 (germline): SGHRS, YFSETQ. The CDR3 sequence is 14 residues long. CDR3 in amino acids: CASSSRTGHGTQYF. CDR3 bases: TGCGCCAGCAGCTCTAGGACGGGACATGGGACCCAGTACTTC.

The rearrangement joins TRBV16 to TRBJ2-5; D is perhaps TRBD1 (5 bases). Trimming cost V 4 bases and J 4 bases, with 10 bases left between them. Germline values: CDR1 KGHSY, CDR2 FQNENV. The CDR3 is 13 amino acids. CDR3 DNA sequence: TGTGCCAGCAGCCCTACCCAGGGAGAGACCCAGTACTTC. It codes for CASSPTQGETQYF.

This clone was observed a single time. The rearrangement links TRBV11-1 to TRBJ2-7; 8 bases line up with TRBD2. The ends lost 4 bases at V and 2 bases at J; junction bases unmatched: 7. This CDR3 is built from 15 residues. The V gene's germline CDR1 is SGHAT and CDR2 FQDESV (reference sequence). In DNA, the CDR3 is TGTGCCAGCAGCTCGTCCGAGGGACTAGCCTACGAGCAGTACTTC. Protein product: CASSSSEGLAYEQYF.

The CDR3 bases are TGTGCCACCAGCACAGGGTCCGAGCAGTACTTC. This codes for CATSTGSEQYF. J is TRBJ2-7 and V is TRBV15; D might be TRBD1 (5 bases). The CDR3 loop spans 11 amino acids. Germline CDR1 is LNHNV and CDR2 is YYDKDF (reference sequence). Trimming took 4 bases from V and 6 from J, leaving 7 bases between them.

V usage is TRBV11-2 and J usage is TRBJ2-3; D might be TRBD2 (5 bases). Between the trimmed V and J ends, which lost 3 bases and 2 bases, there was a span of 15 bases. In germline, CDR1 is SGHAT, CDR2 FQNNGV. CDR3 length: 16 residues. CDR3 residues: CASSFLAHQFTDTQYF. CDR3 sequence (DNA): TGTGCCAGCAGCTTTCTAGCTCATCAATTCACAGATACGCAGTATTTT.

J is TRBJ1-2 and V is TRBV7-2; D is uncertain. Germline V lookup: CDR1 SGHTA, CDR2 FQGNSA. There are 13 residues in the CDR3. The germline V and J ends were trimmed by 5 bases and 0 bases, with 7 bases remaining between them. In DNA form, the CDR3 reads TGTGCCAGCAGCCGGGATACTAACTATGGCTACACCTTC. Translated: CASSRDTNYGYTF.

The rearrangement uses TRBV7-2 and TRBJ2-2, with D possibly being TRBD2 (6 bases). The V and J ends lost 4 bases and 6 bases respectively, with 12 bases between them. Germline CDR1 and CDR2: SGHTA and FQGNSA. This CDR3 comprises 14 residues. The CDR3 DNA follows: TGTGCCAGCAGCTCGGGGGTATTGGCCGGGGAGCTGTTTTTT. Its translation: CASSSGVLAGELFF.

This chain joins TRBV28 and TRBJ1-4; the D gene is possibly TRBD1 (6 bases). Trimming removed 7 bases at V and 6 bases at J, with 15 bases between. Per the germline V gene, CDR1 is MDHEN and CDR2 is SYDVKM. This CDR3 region has 14 residues. The CDR3 DNA sequence: TGTGCCAGCACCGACGGGGGGGCTTATGAAAAACTGTTTTTT. Translated, it gives CASTDGGAYEKLFF.

This sequence joins TRBV5-1 and TRBJ2-1; D gene uncertain. Trimming removed 2 bases at V and 0 bases at J, with 12 bases between. The CDR3 runs 16 residues. CDR1 and CDR2 (germline): SGHRS, YFSETQ. The CDR3 DNA sequence: TGCGCCAGCAGCTTCGTTCCTCTTAGCTCCTACAATGAGCAGTTCTTC. Translation: CASSFVPLSSYNEQFF. The variable domain in full, completed from reference TRBV5-1 and TRBJ2-1, reads KAGVTQTPRYLIKTRGQQVTLSCSPISGHRSVSWYQQTPGQGLQFLFEYFSETQRNKGNFPGRFSGRQFSNSRSEMNVSTLELGDSALYLCASSFVPLSSYNEQFFGPGTRLTVL.

V is TRBV7-9 and J is TRBJ1-1; 10 bases match TRBD1. Per the germline V gene, CDR1 is SEHNR and CDR2 is FQNEAQ (reference sequence). The length of the CDR3 is 15 residues. With V trimmed by 5 bases and J by 0 bases, 3 bases remained unmatched. Written as DNA, the CDR3 is TGTGCCAGCAGCCGACAGGGGGCGATGAACACTGAAGCTTTCTTT. Translation: CASSRQGAMNTEAFF.